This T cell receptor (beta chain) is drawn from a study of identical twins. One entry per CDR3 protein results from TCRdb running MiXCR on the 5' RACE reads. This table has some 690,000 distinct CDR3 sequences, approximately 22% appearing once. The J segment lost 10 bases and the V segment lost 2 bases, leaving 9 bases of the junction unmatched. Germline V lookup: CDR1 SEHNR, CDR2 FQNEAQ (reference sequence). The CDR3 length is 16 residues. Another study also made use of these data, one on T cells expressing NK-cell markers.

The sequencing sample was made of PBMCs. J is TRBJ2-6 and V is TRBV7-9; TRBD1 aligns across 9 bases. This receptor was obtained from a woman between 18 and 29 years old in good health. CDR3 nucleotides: TGTGCCAGCAGCTTACGTACAGGGGGCACCCCGAACGTCCTGACTTTC. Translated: CASSLRTGGTPNVLTF.